These 24 T cell receptor beta chains came from one sample sequenced in a study of vaccination and CD4 T cells after COVID-19 (dated by TCRdb to 2021 to 2024). These receptors' antigens are unknown. The library came from PCR. TCRdb names Illumina iSeq 100 as the instrument used. TCR sequencing of DNA from cultured CD4+ T cells used the Oncomine TCR Beta short-read assay at the Johns Hopkins FTIC core. TCRdb ran its own pipeline on the public reads, namely fastp trimming at Q25 and MiXCR clone calling, and kept in-frame beta chains. Every distinct CDR3 protein forms one entry, paired with its most common genes and DNA. This sample holds 15,000 to 20,000 distinct CDR3 sequences; less than 60% were observed only once. Clones ranked in the top ten supply 6.5% to 9% of the sample. In the paper's terms, the treatment or condition label means: approximately 9-day PBMC culture with coronavirus spike peptide pools or control peptides (ViraFEST assay).

Sequencing was carried out using CD4+ T cells from blood, cultured in vitro. These receptors were taken from a human donor who had recovered from COVID-19.

This clonotype appeared a few times. This chain joins TRBV20-1 and TRBJ1-6; D gene unclear. V shed 5 bases and J shed 6 bases, with 14 bases lying between them. Germline lookup yields CDR1 DFQATT and CDR2 SNEGSKA (reference sequence). The CDR3 covers 14 residues. The CDR3 spells CSASRDNSNSPLHF. The CDR3 bases are TGCAGTGCTTCGAGGGATAACAGTAATTCACCCCTCCACTTT.

The CDR3 nucleotides read TGTGCCAGCTCCCCAATTCAGGGAGAAGGCACAGATACGCAGTATTTT. Protein sequence: CASSPIQGEGTDTQYF. The genes are TRBV21-1 and TRBJ2-3; TRBD1 was called by the table and not checked on the DNA. TRBV21-1 is given as a pseudogene. There are 16 residues in the CDR3.

The CDR3 loop reads CASSPPAGRTYGYTF. The CDR3 DNA is TGTGCCAGCAGTCCCCCAGCAGGGCGCACCTATGGCTACACCTTC. The chain employs TRBV28 and TRBJ1-2, with a tentative D call TRBD1 (5 bases). V was trimmed by 5 bases and J by 4 bases, leaving 17 bases between them. Per the germline V gene, CDR1 is MDHEN and CDR2 is SYDVKM. The CDR3 loop spans 15 amino acids.

V gene TRBV5-8 combines with J gene TRBJ2-3, with 10 bases aligning to TRBD1. The trim removed 0 bases at V and 1 base at J, leaving 2 bases unmatched. The CDR3 totals 16 residues. The V gene's germline CDR1 is SGHTS and CDR2 YDEGEE. The CDR3 DNA follows: TGTGCCAGCAGCTTGGACGGGACAGGGGGCACAGATACGCAGTATTTT. It translates to CASSLDGTGGTDTQYF.

The chain recombines TRBV6-1 with TRBJ2-5, with D perhaps matching TRBD1 (5 bases). The CDR3 runs to 13 residues. The germline V and J ends were trimmed by 8 bases and 5 bases, with 15 bases remaining between them. The germline gives CDR1 MNHNS, CDR2 SASEGT. The CDR3: CASQSGRGETQYF. CDR3 coding DNA: TGTGCCAGCCAGTCAGGGCGTGGGGAGACCCAGTACTTC.

This clonotype has only a few counts. The chain carries TRBV20-1 and TRBJ1-6; 8 bases match TRBD1. This CDR3 is 14 amino acids long. V shed 3 bases and J 9 bases; nucleotides not matched to a gene: 7. CDR1 DFQATT and CDR2 SNEGSKA come from the germline V gene (reference sequence). CDR3 sequence: CSASRTGRGSPLHF. The DNA of the CDR3 is TGCAGTGCTAGTCGGACAGGGAGAGGTTCACCCCTCCACTTT.

A few counts support this clonotype. The chain recombines TRBV2 with TRBJ2-7; D is uncertain. Trimming shortened V by 2 bases and J by 10 bases, and 6 bases separated the two germline ends. Looked up from germline, CDR1 is SNHLY and CDR2 is FYNNEI. This CDR3 spans 10 amino acids. The CDR3 is CASSEYEQYF. As DNA, the CDR3 is TGTGCCAGCAGTGAATATGAACAGTACTTC.

This clonotype was detected only a few times. The chain links TRBV6-5 to TRBJ2-1; D is possibly TRBD1 (6 bases). This CDR3 comprises 14 residues. V dropped 0 bases and J dropped 16 bases, with 19 bases sitting between them. The V gene's germline CDR1 is MNHEY and CDR2 SVGAGI. CDR3 coding DNA: TGTGCCAGCAGTTACTCGACGGTTTTGGCAGGGGCTTTCTTC. It codes for CASSYSTVLAGAFF.

This clonotype was seen only a few times. The genes are TRBV20-1 and TRBJ1-3, with a possible D match to TRBD1 (5 bases). The germline V gene encodes CDR1 DFQATT and CDR2 SNEGSKA (reference sequence). V shed 0 bases and J shed 0 bases, with 6 bases lying between them. The length of the CDR3 is 14 residues. The CDR3 nucleotides read TGCAGTGCTAGAGACAGGGTCTCTGGAAACACCATATATTTT. Protein: CSARDRVSGNTIYF.

The table lists this clonotype with a few counts. The V gene is TRBV2, the J gene TRBJ2-5; 8 nucleotides agree with TRBD2. Germline CDR1 is SNHLY and CDR2 is FYNNEI. V trimming: 5 bases; J trimming: 5 bases; junction bases outside the gene matches: 4. The CDR3 has 13 residues. The CDR3 here is CASSPGGWETQYF. The CDR3, as DNA: TGTGCCAGCAGTCCGGGGGGGTGGGAGACCCAGTACTTC.

In its sample, this clonotype was seen a few times. The chain has TRBV7-2 and TRBJ2-7; TRBD1 matches 9 bases. CDR1 SGHTA and CDR2 FQGNSA come from the germline V gene. V lost 4 bases to trimming and J lost 7 bases; unmatched junction nucleotides: 8. This CDR3 is 14 amino acids long. Here the CDR3 DNA reads TGTGCCAGCAGCTCAGGGACAGGGCACTTGGAGCAGTACTTC. Protein product: CASSSGTGHLEQYF.

The rearrangement uses TRBV7-2 and TRBJ2-5; the match to TRBD2 covers 7 bases. CDR1 is SGHTA, CDR2 FQGNSA, per germline. The CDR3 extends over 16 amino acids. The ends lost 5 bases at V and 1 base at J; junction bases unmatched: 10. CDR3 DNA sequence: TGTGCCAGCAGCCCTCTCTCTAGCGGCCCCCAAGAGACCCAGTACTTC. It encodes CASSPLSSGPQETQYF.

In this sample, this clonotype turned up a few times. The chain has TRBV20-1 and TRBJ2-5; 8 bases agree with TRBD2. The CDR3 consists of 16 residues. J lost 2 bases, V lost 2 bases, and 10 bases had no gene match. Germline lookup yields CDR1 DFQATT and CDR2 SNEGSKA (reference sequence). The CDR3 reads CSARPYKAGVQETQYF. CDR3 coding DNA: TGCAGTGCTAGACCCTACAAAGCGGGGGTTCAAGAGACCCAGTACTTC.

The V call is TRBV10-3, the J call TRBJ2-5; 7 bases fit TRBD2. This CDR3 has 14 amino acids. V shed 6 bases and J 5 bases; nucleotides not matched to a gene: 9. Per the germline V gene, CDR1 is ENHRY and CDR2 is SYGVKD. Here the CDR3 reads CAIRPGLLRETQYF. The DNA of the CDR3 is TGTGCCATCAGACCGGGACTACTGAGGGAGACCCAGTACTTC.

J is TRBJ2-2 and V is TRBV7-2, with 10 bases that match TRBD1. The V segment lost 5 bases and the J segment 2 bases; nucleotides outside the gene matches: 5. CDR3 size: 16 residues. Germline loops: CDR1 SGHTA, CDR2 FQGNSA. The CDR3 coding sequence is TGTGCCAGCAGCCCGGGGACAGGGGCTAACACCGGGGAGCTGTTTTTT. Its translation: CASSPGTGANTGELFF.

The chain combines TRBV19 with TRBJ1-1; D remains ambiguous. This CDR3 region has 11 residues. From germline, CDR1 is LNHDA and CDR2 SQIVND (reference sequence). The V gene lost 1 base and the J gene lost 8 bases, with 5 bases spanning the gap. The CDR3 nucleotides are TGTGCCAGTAGTATAGTAGGCGAAGCTTTCTTT. Encoded protein: CASSIVGEAFF.

V usage is TRBV6-1 and J usage is TRBJ1-3, with unresolved D. The V gene's germline CDR1 is MNHNS and CDR2 SASEGT. The V and J ends lost 2 bases and 0 bases respectively, with 17 bases between them. The CDR3 contains 18 residues. The CDR3 loop reads CASSESITGPSSGNTIYF. The CDR3 nucleotides are TGTGCCAGCAGTGAATCCATAACCGGGCCTTCCTCTGGAAACACCATATATTTT.

The chain uses TRBV28 and TRBJ1-5; D gene uncertain. In germline, CDR1 is MDHEN, CDR2 SYDVKM. The V end was cut by 1 base, the J end by 7 bases, with 8 bases between. The CDR3 is made up of 13 amino acids. The CDR3 is CASSLSGGQPQHF. For the CDR3, the DNA is TGTGCCAGCAGTTTATCGGGCGGACAGCCCCAGCATTTT.

V usage is TRBV18 and J usage is TRBJ2-5; tentatively, D is TRBD2 (5 bases). With 5 bases removed from V and 1 base from J, the gap between germline ends came to 5 bases. CDR1 and CDR2 (germline): KGHSH, LQKENI. CDR3 length: 12 residues. The DNA for the CDR3 is TGTGCCAGCTCAGCGGGCCAAGAGACCCAGTACTTC. It yields the protein CASSAGQETQYF.

The chain links TRBV5-1 to TRBJ1-1; 7 bases map to TRBD1. The V gene's germline CDR1 is SGHRS and CDR2 YFSETQ. The CDR3 totals 15 residues. V was clipped by 0 bases and J by 3 bases; unmatched bases: 5. The CDR3 here is CASSLGPGGYTEAFF. In nucleotides, the CDR3 is TGCGCCAGCAGCTTGGGGCCAGGGGGTTACACTGAAGCTTTCTTT.

This chain uses TRBV20-1 with TRBJ1-5; a weak D match, TRBD1 (6 bases). CDR1 is DFQATT and CDR2 is SNEGSKA in the germline V gene (reference sequence). V was trimmed by 6 bases and J by 6 bases, leaving 21 bases between them. The CDR3 sequence is 15 residues long. The DNA of the CDR3 is TGCAGTGCCATGGGTTGGGGGGGCACAGGTCAGCCCCAGCATTTT. Translated: CSAMGWGGTGQPQHF.

The V gene is TRBV27, the J gene TRBJ2-3; D is unclear. Trimming pared 5 bases from V and 4 bases from J, leaving 10 bases between. Germline CDR1 and CDR2: MNHEY and SMNVEV (reference sequence). The CDR3 extends over 13 amino acids. The CDR3 spells CASSPQGADTQYF. For the CDR3, the DNA is TGTGCCAGCAGTCCCCAAGGAGCAGATACGCAGTATTTT.

This clonotype was seen a handful of times. The V call is TRBV5-6, the J call TRBJ1-6, with 10 bases lining up with TRBD1. This CDR3 region has 14 residues. Per the germline V gene, CDR1 is SGHDT and CDR2 is YYEEEE. V shed 5 bases, J shed 8 bases, and the junction held 4 bases outside the gene matches. The CDR3 nucleotides are TGTGCCAGCAGGTACGGGACAGGGGATTCACCCCTCCACTTT. It translates to CASRYGTGDSPLHF.

This clonotype came up a few times. This chain connects TRBV6-1 to TRBJ2-3, with a possible D match to TRBD1 (6 bases). The germline V and J ends were trimmed by 6 bases and 1 base, with 11 bases remaining between them. CDR3 length: 14 amino acids. The germline V gene encodes CDR1 MNHNS and CDR2 SASEGT. The CDR3 sequence is CASRAGDGTDTQYF. For the CDR3, the DNA is TGTGCCAGCAGGGCAGGGGACGGCACAGATACGCAGTATTTT.